This TCR beta chain was profiled in a study of T-cell reconstitution after alpha-beta-depleted transplantation in children. A library of TCRbeta sequences, prepared with unique molecular identifiers, was generated. One entry per CDR3 protein, called by TCRdb with MiXCR from the PCR reads. The sample carries approximately 390,000 distinct CDR3 sequences, about a tenth recorded once. Germline CDR1 SGHTA, CDR2 FQGNSA. This CDR3 has 16 amino acids. V gave up 5 bases and J gave up 9 bases; unmatched junction bases: 14. Ten or more counts support this clonotype. The genes are TRBV7-2 and TRBJ2-1, with 9 bases aligning to TRBD1. The sequence was collected from a human donor who donated a stem cell graft to a child with acute myeloid leukemia. Sequencing was performed on PBMCs from the stem cell graft donor, taken from the stem cell graft. The CDR3 here is CASSGGPGTGSREQFF. The DNA for the CDR3 is TGTGCCAGCAGCGGGGGGCCCGGGACAGGGTCTCGTGAGCAGTTCTTC.